Listed below are T cell receptor beta chains from one sample, sequenced in a study of CD8+ T cells in alopecia areata. TCRdb's copy holds only in-frame clones and misses some; the assay was immunoSEQ multiplex PCR. This table holds about 180,000 clones, roughly 60% found once. The sample was CD4+ T cells sorted from blood, taken at week 0. Receptors were obtained from a human donor with alopecia areata. The CDR3 runs from the conserved cysteine through the conserved F or W. Each record gives: V gene, J gene, CDR3 length, CDR3 protein.

v_call: TRBV5-6; j_call: TRBJ1-5; cdr3_length: 15; cdr3_aa: CASSLTGTQNQPQHF
v_call: TRBV7-8; j_call: TRBJ2-7; cdr3_length: 16; cdr3_aa: CASSPIDTPGSREQYF
v_call: TRBV15; j_call: TRBJ2-2; cdr3_length: 17; cdr3_aa: CATSRDMGRVVTGELFF
v_call: TRBV11-3; j_call: TRBJ2-5; cdr3_length: 14; cdr3_aa: CASSSPTGRETQYF
v_call: TRBV5-6; j_call: TRBJ1-5; cdr3_length: 14; cdr3_aa: CASSLAGEDQPQHF
v_call: TRBV2; j_call: TRBJ2-5; cdr3_length: 14; cdr3_aa: CASSLGGARETQYF
v_call: TRBV7-9; j_call: TRBJ2-2; cdr3_length: 15; cdr3_aa: CASSPRGANTGELFF
v_call: TRBV30; j_call: TRBJ2-2; cdr3_length: 17; cdr3_aa: CAWSRARSGTSTGELFF
v_call: TRBV30; j_call: TRBJ2-5; cdr3_length: 15; cdr3_aa: CAWSVPGFRVETQYF
v_call: TRBV7-2; j_call: TRBJ2-3; cdr3_length: 17; cdr3_aa: CASRGEGAPGSTDTQYF
v_call: TRBV10-2; j_call: TRBJ1-1; cdr3_length: 15; cdr3_aa: CASFSGAVAAPEAFF